One sample yielded the 16 T cell receptor beta chains listed below, sequenced in a study of metastatic and nonmetastatic thyroid tumors. TCRdb redid the clone calls on the PCR reads using MiXCR. The repertoire holds over 14,000 clones, with approximately 28% as singletons. Thyroid surgery was preceded by no treatment in any patient. Sequenced: tumor tissue. The source of these receptors is a female donor with papillary thyroid cancer or a benign thyroid nodule (not recorded which). Some clones in this sample may be carry-over from other donors' samples.

The gene calls are TRBV5-1 and TRBJ1-1; D gene uncertain. The CDR3 contains 14 residues. Trimming shortened V by 5 bases and J by 5 bases, and 16 bases separated the two germline ends. Per germline, CDR1 SGHRS and CDR2 YFSETQ. CDR3 loop: CASRPTTVVTEAFF. The CDR3 DNA reads as TGCGCCAGCAGGCCAACTACTGTCGTAACTGAAGCTTTCTTT.

The genes are TRBV5-1 and TRBJ1-1; no clear D gene. Germline assignment: CDR1 SGHRS and CDR2 YFSETQ. V was clipped by 4 bases and J by 6 bases, with 16 bases between them. This CDR3 has 14 residues. CDR3 DNA: TGCGCCAGCAGCCTAACAATGGGGTCGGCTGAAGCTTTCTTT. Protein sequence: CASSLTMGSAEAFF.

A few counts support this clone. The rearrangement joins TRBV28 to TRBJ1-1; D call uncertain. Between the trimmed V and J ends, which lost 8 bases and 6 bases, there was a span of 4 bases. In germline, CDR1 is MDHEN, CDR2 SYDVKM. This CDR3 is 9 amino acids long. The CDR3 region has the DNA TGTGCCAGCGGTCCTGAAGCTTTCTTT. Its translation is CASGPEAFF.

The CDR3 nucleotides read TGTGCCAGCAGTTTATCCGGTCCACTAGTTGGCTACACCTTC. Its translation is CASSLSGPLVGYTF. The chain has TRBV28 and TRBJ1-2; D is uncertain. CDR1 is MDHEN, CDR2 SYDVKM, per germline. V was clipped by 1 base and J by 7 bases, with 13 bases between them. The CDR3 covers 14 residues.

This clone was observed a few times. At one of its ends the junction is not consistent with the germline gene, which may arise from a read error. The chain combines TRBV6-1 with TRBJ1-1; a possible D gene is TRBD1 (5 bases). Per germline, CDR1 MNHNS and CDR2 SASEGT. This CDR3 has 14 residues. CDR3: CASSETDPNTESFF. DNA of the CDR3: TGTGCCAGCAGTGAGACAGATCCGAACACTGAATCTTTCTTT.

This clone showed up many times. CDR3 DNA: TGCAGCGCATATCCGTGGGGGACAGAGGGCTACACCTTC. The encoded protein is CSAYPWGTEGYTF. The chain has TRBV29-1 and TRBJ1-2, with 7 bases identical to TRBD1. The CDR3 consists of 13 residues. Germline values: CDR1 SQVTM, CDR2 ANQGSEA. V lost 7 bases, J lost 8 bases, and 13 bases stayed unmatched.

Ten or more counts support this clone. Other DNA sequences in this sample translate to the same CDR3. The chain couples TRBV4-3 to TRBJ2-6; D may be TRBD1 (5 bases). V was trimmed by 0 bases and J by 2 bases, leaving 8 bases between them. The CDR3 totals 16 residues. Germline CDR1 is LGHNA and CDR2 is YSLEER. Here the CDR3 reads CASSQDLGAGANVLTF. CDR3 bases: TGCGCCAGCAGCCAAGATCTAGGGGCTGGGGCCAACGTCCTGACTTTC.

The chain links TRBV28 to TRBJ1-4; TRBD1 aligns across 10 bases. With 2 bases clipped from V and 0 bases from J, the junction kept 9 bases outside the gene matches. The germline V gene has CDR1 MDHEN and CDR2 SYDVKM. The CDR3 covers 19 residues. The CDR3: CASSLEGQGIMATNEKLFF. The CDR3 nucleotides read TGTGCCAGCAGTTTAGAGGGACAGGGGATAATGGCAACTAATGAAAAACTGTTTTTT.

The chain couples TRBV11-1 to TRBJ2-1; D is possibly TRBD2 (5 bases). Germline values: CDR1 SGHAT, CDR2 FQDESV (reference sequence). The CDR3 is 15 residues long. Trimming shortened V by 5 bases and J by 2 bases, and 13 bases separated the two germline ends. This chain's CDR3 is CASSPTLGTYNEQFF. CDR3 sequence (DNA): TGTGCCAGCAGCCCCACTCTCGGGACCTACAATGAGCAGTTCTTC.

The chain recombines TRBV20-1 with TRBJ2-5, with 8 bases aligning to TRBD2. The J call could be wrong; TRBJ2-1 is a better fit for the DNA end. Germline-derived CDR1 and CDR2 are DFQATT and SNEGSKA (reference sequence). CDR3 size: 13 residues. CDR3 region: CSATGTSYNEQFF. CDR3 DNA: TGCAGTGCTACCGGGACTAGCTACAATGAGCAGTTCTTC.

This clone was seen repeatedly, ten times or more. CDR3: CASSLSLGLRTDTQYF. CDR3 DNA: TGTGCCAGCAGCCTCTCCTTGGGACTCCGCACAGATACGCAGTATTTT. The gene calls are TRBV4-2 and TRBJ2-3; a weak D match, TRBD2 (6 bases). CDR1 and CDR2 from the germline V gene are LGHNA and YNFKEQ. Trimming removed 4 bases at V and 1 base at J, with 15 bases between. The CDR3 spans 16 residues.

The chain employs TRBV6-1 and TRBJ1-5; 7 nucleotides line up with TRBD1. The CDR3 has 15 amino acids. The V gene end was trimmed by 8 bases and the J gene end by 6 bases; junction bases not matched to a gene: 13. The V gene's germline CDR1 is MNHNS and CDR2 SASEGT. CDR3 coding DNA: TGTGCCAGCCGACTGTACAGGGGTCCGGTTCAGCCCCAGCATTTT. This codes for CASRLYRGPVQPQHF.

The chain combines TRBV28 with TRBJ2-5; weak D call: TRBD2 (8 bases). The CDR3 is 16 amino acids. Trimming shortened V by 6 bases and J by 2 bases, and 19 bases separated the two germline ends. Per the germline V gene, CDR1 is MDHEN and CDR2 is SYDVKM. CDR3 amino acids: CASRPFGGGQQETQYF. As DNA, the CDR3 is TGTGCCAGCAGACCGTTCGGGGGGGGACAGCAAGAGACCCAGTACTTC. Full variable domain (missing parts from reference TRBV28 and TRBJ2-5): DVKVTQSSRYLVKRTGEKVFLECVQDMDHENMFWYRQDPGLGLRLIYFSYDVKMKEKGDIPEGYSVSREKKERFSLILESASTNQTSMYLCASRPFGGGQQETQYFGPGTRLLVL.

This clone was counted between two and nine times. The chain links TRBV27 to TRBJ1-5; 7 positions match TRBD1. Unmatched junction bases numbered 11, after V lost 2 bases and J lost 4 bases. Germline V gene lookup returns CDR1 MNHEY and CDR2 SMNVEV (reference sequence). This CDR3 is built from 17 residues. The CDR3 bases are TGTGCCAGCAGTTTAATTGGTGGCAGGGGGGGTAATCAGCCCCAGCATTTT. Protein: CASSLIGGRGGNQPQHF.

J is TRBJ2-7 and V is TRBV9; D perhaps matches TRBD2 (7 bases). Trimming removed 3 bases at V and 2 bases at J, with 15 bases between. Per the germline V gene, CDR1 is SGDLS and CDR2 is YYNGEE. The CDR3 has 15 residues. CDR3 residues: CASSGGGSSAYEQYF. CDR3 nucleotide sequence: TGTGCCAGCAGCGGGGGGGGCAGTTCAGCCTACGAGCAGTACTTC.

The rearrangement links TRBV2 to TRBJ1-4; 7 nucleotides align to TRBD1. Germline V CDR1 and CDR2: SNHLY, FYNNEI. V dropped 5 bases and J dropped 4; count of bases not matched to a gene: 4. The CDR3 loop spans 14 amino acids. The CDR3 sequence is CASSSGTDNEKLFF. CDR3 coding DNA: TGTGCCAGCAGTTCCGGGACAGATAATGAAAAACTGTTTTTT.